This T cell receptor (beta chain) originates from a study of T-cell reconstitution after alpha-beta-depleted transplantation in children. A library of TCRbeta sequences, prepared with unique molecular identifiers, was generated. TCRdb re-derived calls from the PCR reads in MiXCR, one entry per CDR3 protein. Seen here are about 610,000 distinct CDR3 sequences, more than 9% observed once, and the top ten hold less than 5%. V lost 5 bases to trimming and J lost 2 bases, with 5 bases between them. The CDR3 contains 12 residues. CDR1 and CDR2 from the germline V gene are SEHNR and FQNEAQ (reference sequence).

This chain links TRBV7-9 with TRBJ2-3; D ambiguous. The sequences come from PBMCs from the stem cell graft donor, collected from the stem cell graft. The clonotype was recovered from a human donor who donated a stem cell graft to a child with acute myeloid leukemia. CDR3 loop: CASSTVTDTQYF. The CDR3 DNA sequence: TGTGCCAGCAGCACCGTCACAGATACGCAGTATTTT. The variable domain in full, completed from reference TRBV7-9 and TRBJ2-3, reads DTGVSQNPRHKITKRGQNVTFRCDPISEHNRLYWYRQTLGQGPEFLTYFQNEAQLEKSRLLSDRFSAERPKGSFSTLEIQRTEQGDSAMYLCASSTVTDTQYFGPGTRLTVL.